This T cell receptor beta chain was sequenced in a study of T-cell memory formation after mild COVID-19 (dated by TCRdb to about 2021). A note on the overall study: TCR sequence clusters from the two donors were found to be largely donor specific. Two young, previously healthy adult volunteers made up the cohort, one male and one female. T-cell clones expanding and contracting after mild COVID-19 in a couple of donors were tracked by longitudinal TCRalpha and TCRbeta repertoire sequencing.

This sample was sequenced with an Illumina NovaSeq 6000. TCRalpha and TCRbeta cDNA libraries were built by 5'RACE with constant-segment primers, adding sample barcodes and unique molecular identifiers. RNA was extracted from every sample with Trizol reagent. Library amplification was performed in two PCR steps, and a second sample barcode and Illumina TruSeq adapters were introduced in the second step. Sequencing of libraries was performed on an Illumina NovaSeq with 2 x 150 bp paired-end reads. The paper's data handling went like this. The reads were demultiplexed and collapsed into UMI-guided consensus sequences using migec v1.2.7. Using mixcr v2.1.11, UMI consensuses were aligned to TRA and TRB V and J templates and then assembled into clonotypes. Clonotypes were classified as expanded or contracted when called significant by both edgeR and NoisET, with noise models trained on biological replicates. For edgeR calls, a false discovery rate-adjusted p below 0.01 and a log2 fold-change threshold of 1 were applied. PCA with hierarchical clustering of max-normalized trajectories of the 1000 most abundant clonotypes was used as exploratory dynamics analysis. Each responding clone was given a CD4 or CD8 phenotype based on the CD4+ and CD8+ repertoires, which had been sequenced separately. TCRdb reanalyzed the raw reads on its own, using fastp at Q25 for trimming and MiXCR for clone calling, and kept in-frame beta chains. Every distinct CDR3 protein forms one entry, paired with its most common genes and DNA. The V and J calls shown here were made by TCRdb, not taken from the authors' results. The sample table shows 180,000 or so distinct CDR3 sequences, and around a tenth are seen once. Roughly 3.8% of the sample comes from the top ten.

The junction shows trimming of 6 bases on V and 1 base on J, and the gene matches do not reach 10 bases of it. From the cysteine up to the phenylalanine, the CDR3 has a length of 16 residues. CDR3 DNA is the only sequence kept; it has 48 bases, read in frame from the first base. General conclusions and limits of the study: Some responding clones were detected in pre-infection memory, which suggested that pre-existing cross-reactive memory T cells had joined the SARS-CoV-2 response. Contracting CD4+ clones appeared mostly in the CM and EM memory subsets, whereas CD8+ clones were enriched in EMRA. Only a couple of mild cases were covered in the study, and larger cohorts including severe cases with pre-infection samples were considered necessary. Clones that contracted from day 15 to 85 showed balanced CD4/CD8 phenotypes, whereas a second wave of clones that expanded from day 15 to 37 leaned towards CD4+. Whether the second-wave clones peaking on day 37 were SARS-CoV-2 specific was not confirmed.

About this clonotype: The antigen it recognizes is unknown. No clone much larger than this one lies a single base away; base qualities are absent.

Ficoll-Paque density gradient centrifugation was the method used to isolate PBMCs. This clonotype originated in a man aged 18-30 years who had mild COVID-19 (a few samples of this study predate the infection). The sample titles of this study are shuffled in the database, so cell type and time point are left out; the donor was told from shared clones. The chain couples TRBV12-3 or TRBV12-4 to TRBJ2-3; TRBD2 agrees with 7 junctional bases. Sequenced: PBMCs or a T cell subset sorted from them (not recorded which). The CDR3 here reads CASSQNGGGGTDTQYF. The nucleotide sequence reads TGTGCCAGCAGCCAAAACGGGGGAGGGGGCACAGATACGCAGTATTTT.